The 21 T cell receptor beta chains presented below share a single source sample, sequenced in a study of T cell changes during pregnancy in multiple sclerosis. Profiled with immunoSEQ multiplex PCR; TCRdb holds only in-frame clones, not every one. This sample yields 39,000 or so clones, of which approximately 94% are seen a single time; 7.5% to 9.5% belongs to the top ten. The specimen was CD8+ T cells from peripheral blood mononuclear cells, collected in the third trimester of pregnancy. Every receptor here comes from a female donor with multiple sclerosis, enrolled in a pregnancy study.

V gene TRBV29-1 combines with J gene TRBJ2-4, with 10 nucleotides matching TRBD2. The CDR3 is 16 residues long. With 4 bases clipped from V and 3 bases from J, the junction kept 9 bases outside the gene matches. Germline assignment: CDR1 SQVTM and CDR2 ANQGSEA. The CDR3 DNA reads TGCAGCGTTGGAGGGCTAGCGGGAGCTGACAAAAACATTCAGTACTTC. This translates into CSVGGLAGADKNIQYF.

Written as DNA, the CDR3 is TGTGCCAGCAGTTACTCTTTAGCGGGAGGGACAGATACGCAGTATTTT. The encoded protein is CASSYSLAGGTDTQYF. This sequence joins TRBV6-5 and TRBJ2-3; 11 bases are a match to TRBD2. CDR1 MNHEY and CDR2 SVGAGI come from the germline V gene. V lost 0 bases to trimming and J lost 3 bases; unmatched junction nucleotides: 2. The CDR3 loop spans 16 amino acids.

This rearrangement joins TRBV28 to TRBJ2-7; D remains ambiguous. Trimming removed 5 bases at V and 7 bases at J, with 18 bases between. The germline V gene encodes CDR1 MDHEN and CDR2 SYDVKM. The CDR3 is 14 residues long. This CDR3 is CASSRATSAVEQYF. CDR3 DNA sequence: TGTGCCAGCAGTCGAGCGACGTCGGCGGTAGAGCAGTACTTC.

The J gene is TRBJ2-7, the V gene TRBV13; 10 nucleotides match TRBD2. Germline V lookup: CDR1 PRHDT, CDR2 FYEKMQ (reference sequence). The CDR3 covers 17 residues. V lost 3 bases and J lost 5; bases outside the gene matches: 13. The CDR3 DNA is TGTGCCAGCAGCTTGGGGGCCCTAGCGGGAGTGAGGAACGAGCAGTACTTC. The encoded protein is CASSLGALAGVRNEQYF.

The CDR3 bases are TGTGCCAGCAGTGAATCGACTGGTAGCTCCTACGAGCAGTACTTC. The encoded protein is CASSESTGSSYEQYF. The rearrangement links TRBV6-4 to TRBJ2-7, with D uncertain. The ends were cut back, 3 bases at V and 0 bases at J, with 12 bases in the middle. The CDR3 extends over 15 amino acids. Germline V gene lookup returns CDR1 MRHNA and CDR2 SNTAGT.

This clone was picked up one time. J is TRBJ2-3 and V is TRBV20-1; D is unclear. The germline CDR1 and CDR2 sequences are DFQATT and SNEGSKA (reference sequence). V was cut by 7 bases and J by 5 bases, with 10 bases left in between. This CDR3 contains 11 residues. In nucleotides, the CDR3 is TGCAGTGTTTTACCCGGAGATACGCAGTATTTT. Translated, it gives CSVLPGDTQYF.

The chain links TRBV29-1 to TRBJ2-1, with 10 bases matching TRBD1. This CDR3 has 13 amino acids. Germline V lookup: CDR1 SQVTM, CDR2 ANQGSEA. After removal of 4 bases from V and 8 bases from J, the junction contained 5 bases not matched to a gene. CDR3 nucleotide sequence: TGCAGCGTTGTTGGGACAGGGGTGGATGAGCAGTTCTTC. The encoded protein is CSVVGTGVDEQFF.

This clone has just one count. J is TRBJ1-1 and V is TRBV7-2; D may be TRBD1 (6 bases). Trimming took off 3 bases at V and 13 bases at J, with 18 bases between the two ends. Germline lookup yields CDR1 SGHTA and CDR2 FQGNSA. The length of the CDR3 is 13 residues. The CDR3 is CASSFMGTQGGFF. The CDR3, as DNA: TGTGCCAGCAGCTTTATGGGGACACAGGGCGGTTTCTTT.

The rearrangement links TRBV4-1 to TRBJ2-2; 9 nucleotides line up with TRBD2. The CDR3 has 15 amino acids. Germline V gene sequence: CDR1 MGHRA, CDR2 YSYEKL. V lost 4 bases to trimming and J lost 3 bases; unmatched junction nucleotides: 3. This CDR3 is CASSPRTSDTGELFF. CDR3 nucleotides: TGCGCCAGCAGCCCTCGGACTAGCGACACCGGGGAGCTGTTTTTT.

J is TRBJ2-2 and V is TRBV6-6; TRBD2 agrees at 7 bases. With 10 bases clipped from V and 5 bases from J, the junction kept 13 bases outside the gene matches. The CDR3 length is 15 residues. CDR1 MNHNY and CDR2 SVGAGI come from the germline V gene (reference sequence). The CDR3 loop reads CAIMRMAGETGELFF. CDR3 nucleotides: TGTGCCATTATGAGAATGGCGGGAGAGACCGGGGAGCTGTTTTTT.

This clone was observed a single time. The V call is TRBV13, the J call TRBJ1-3; the D gene is possibly TRBD1 (6 bases). The CDR3 spans 20 residues. V dropped 3 bases and J dropped 5 bases, with 29 bases sitting between them. Germline assignment: CDR1 PRHDT and CDR2 FYEKMQ (reference sequence). CDR3: CASSFAPNQGYALSRNTIYF. CDR3 DNA sequence: TGTGCCAGCAGCTTCGCCCCAAATCAGGGGTACGCTTTATCCCGAAACACCATATATTTT.

The gene calls are TRBV7-9 and TRBJ2-1; 11 bases are a match to TRBD2. Germline V gives CDR1 SEHNR, CDR2 FQNEAQ (reference sequence). CDR3 length: 16 residues. After removal of 7 bases from V and 3 bases from J, the junction contained 8 bases not matched to a gene. CDR3 sequence reads: CASTPLAGGLYNEQFF. CDR3 sequence (DNA): TGTGCCAGCACCCCCCTAGCGGGAGGACTCTACAATGAGCAGTTCTTC. The full variable domain, with the rest looked up from reference TRBV7-9 and TRBJ2-1, is DTGVSQNPRHKITKRGQNVTFRCDPISEHNRLYWYRQTLGQGPEFLTYFQNEAQLEKSRLLSDRFSAERPKGSFSTLEIQRTEQGDSAMYLCASTPLAGGLYNEQFFGPGTRLTVL.

In nucleotides, the CDR3 is TGTGCCAGCAGCCATGGACAGGTTTCCTCCTACGAGCAGTACTTC. It specifies CASSHGQVSSYEQYF. The chain joins TRBV4-2 to TRBJ2-7; the match to TRBD1 covers 7 bases. With V trimmed by 3 bases and J by 0 bases, 5 bases remained unmatched. This CDR3 contains 15 residues. In germline, CDR1 is LGHNA, CDR2 YNFKEQ.

V is TRBV9 and J is TRBJ1-2; 8 bases map to TRBD1. The CDR3 is made up of 15 amino acids. Trimming at V came to 4 bases and at J to 6 bases, leaving 11 bases not matched to a gene. CDR1 is SGDLS and CDR2 is YYNGEE in the germline V gene. The CDR3 DNA follows: TGTGCCAGCAGCCCACGGACAGGGTATAGAGATGGCTACACCTTC. Its protein product is CASSPRTGYRDGYTF. The complete variable domain, with remaining parts taken from reference TRBV9 and TRBJ1-2, reads DSGVTQTPKHLITATGQRVTLRCSPRSGDLSVYWYQQSLDQGLQFLIQYYNGEERAKGNILERFSAQQFPDLHSELNLSSLELGDSALYFCASSPRTGYRDGYTFGSGTRLTVV.

V gene TRBV6-1 combines with J gene TRBJ2-7; 8 nucleotides line up with TRBD1. With 6 bases clipped from V and 5 bases from J, the junction kept 6 bases outside the gene matches. Germline assignment: CDR1 MNHNS and CDR2 SASEGT. CDR3 length equals 13 residues. The CDR3 loop is CASRETGVDEQYF. In DNA, the CDR3 is TGTGCCAGCAGAGAGACAGGGGTTGACGAGCAGTACTTC.

This chain joins TRBV5-5 and TRBJ1-2; weak D call: TRBD1 (6 bases). Germline CDR1 and CDR2: SGHKS and YYEKEE (reference sequence). The CDR3 is made up of 14 amino acids. V was shortened by 6 bases and J by 4 bases, with 16 bases between the two germline ends. This chain's CDR3 is CASTRLDRLYGYTF. CDR3 bases: TGTGCCAGCACCCGACTGGACAGACTCTATGGCTACACCTTC.

The chain links TRBV27 to TRBJ2-5, with 9 bases aligning to TRBD1. The CDR3 consists of 13 residues. The germline V gene has CDR1 MNHEY and CDR2 SMNVEV (reference sequence). Losses at the gene ends were 11 bases for V and 14 bases for J; bases not matched to a gene: 18. CDR3 in DNA: TGTGCCTCCAGGCCGGGGACAGGGCCCCTCTATTACTTC. Translated, it gives CASRPGTGPLYYF.

The rearrangement uses TRBV30 and TRBJ1-5; D not certain. This CDR3 is 13 amino acids long. Germline V gene data show CDR1 as GTSNPN and CDR2 as SVGIG (reference sequence). V was trimmed by 0 bases and J by 4 bases, leaving 7 bases between them. The DNA of the CDR3 is TGTGCCTGGAGTGTAAGCGGGAATCAGCCCCAGCATTTT. Its protein is CAWSVSGNQPQHF.

V usage is TRBV2 and J usage is TRBJ2-7, with D unresolved. The CDR3 covers 12 residues. Looked up from germline, CDR1 is SNHLY and CDR2 is FYNNEI. The ends were cut back, 1 base at V and 2 bases at J, with 3 bases in the middle. The CDR3 region has the DNA TGTGCCAGCAGTGAAGTTACCTACGAGCAGTACTTC. Translation gives CASSEVTYEQYF.

V and J are TRBV14 and TRBJ2-1, with TRBD1 as a possible D gene (6 bases). Germline CDR1 and CDR2: SGHDN and FVKESK. Trimming left V 0 bases short and J 7 bases short, with 13 bases between. The CDR3 runs to 15 residues. The CDR3 DNA reads as TGTGCCAGCAGCCAAGATCCCCGTAGGGGGAATGAGCAGTTCTTC. This translates into CASSQDPRRGNEQFF.

The table lists this clone with a count of one. This chain connects TRBV28 to TRBJ2-3; a possible D gene is TRBD2 (5 bases). Germline lookup yields CDR1 MDHEN and CDR2 SYDVKM. The CDR3 runs to 15 residues. The germline V and J ends were trimmed by 4 bases and 4 bases, with 15 bases remaining between them. The CDR3 DNA reads TGTGCCAGCAGTTCGGGAACGGTAGCCCCAGATACGCAGTATTTT. Its translation is CASSSGTVAPDTQYF.